This is a list of T cell receptor beta chains from one sample in a study of cytotoxic CD8 clonotypes in ibrutinib-treated CLL. Repertoires were generated with immunoSEQ multiplex PCR, while TCRdb's copy carries only in-frame clones and drops some. This table holds approximately 40,000 clones, under 80% found once. The sequencing here drew on PBMCs, taken at disease progression, from a patient treated with ibrutinib. The receptors shown here come from a human donor with chronic lymphocytic leukemia. Each CDR3 is given with its conserved first and last residue. Each record gives: CDR3 DNA, CDR3 protein, V gene, D gene, CDR3 length, clone size, J gene. The D gene is left open where the match is weak. Only part of the rows carry a size: once, few, many, or a class if the clone is expanded.

CDR3nt: TGTGCCAGCAGCCCCCACGGGGGACAGCACTCCTACAATGAGCAGTTCTTC; CDR3aa: CASSPHGGQHSYNEQFF; v_gene: TRBV7-3; d_gene: NA; len: 17; abundance: NA; j_gene: TRBJ2-1
CDR3nt: TGTGCCAGTAGTATCCCCCCTGACAGGGATTGGCACCTGGCGGAGCAGTATTTT; CDR3aa: CASSIPPDRDWHLAEQYF; v_gene: TRBV19; d_gene: TRBD1; len: 18; abundance: NA; j_gene: TRBJ2-3
CDR3nt: TGTGCCAGCAGCTTGATCTCAGATGCCTACGAGCAGTACTTC; CDR3aa: CASSLISDAYEQYF; v_gene: TRBV5-5; d_gene: NA; len: 14; abundance: once; j_gene: TRBJ2-7
CDR3nt: TGTGCCAGCAGGATGGACAGGGGAGTGGCCGGGGAGCTGTTTTTT; CDR3aa: CASRMDRGVAGELFF; v_gene: TRBV5-4; d_gene: TRBD1; len: 15; abundance: NA; j_gene: TRBJ2-2
CDR3nt: TGTGCCAGCAGCGAACCGGGAGGGATAAGGGGAACGACTGAAGCTTTCTTT; CDR3aa: CASSEPGGIRGTTEAFF; v_gene: TRBV25-1; d_gene: NA; len: 17; abundance: NA; j_gene: TRBJ1-1
CDR3nt: TGTGCCAGCAGTTACCCCCTCCGGACAGGGGGAGAAAAACTGTTTTTT; CDR3aa: CASSYPLRTGGEKLFF; v_gene: TRBV6-6; d_gene: TRBD1; len: 16; abundance: NA; j_gene: TRBJ1-4
CDR3nt: TGTGCCAGCAGCTCCCCGGTGGAGGACAGGGGGACCGTGGCGTATGGCTACACCTTC; CDR3aa: CASSSPVEDRGTVAYGYTF; v_gene: TRBV5-6; d_gene: TRBD1; len: 19; abundance: NA; j_gene: TRBJ1-2
CDR3nt: TGTGCCAGCAGTTTGACAGGCTATAGCAATCAGCCCCAGCATTTT; CDR3aa: CASSLTGYSNQPQHF; v_gene: TRBV27; d_gene: NA; len: 15; abundance: NA; j_gene: TRBJ1-5
CDR3nt: TGTGCCAGCAGCTTAGACAGGGGGAACTATGGCTACACCTTC; CDR3aa: CASSLDRGNYGYTF; v_gene: TRBV11-2; d_gene: TRBD1; len: 14; abundance: medium-sized; j_gene: TRBJ1-2
CDR3nt: TGTGCCAGCAGCTCCCCCCCGGACTGGGGACAGTACTTC; CDR3aa: CASSSPPDWGQYF; v_gene: TRBV7-2; d_gene: NA; len: 13; abundance: few; j_gene: TRBJ2-7
CDR3nt: TGTGCCAGCAGCTTGTGGGGACAGGCAACAGATACGCAGTATTTT; CDR3aa: CASSLWGQATDTQYF; v_gene: TRBV5-8; d_gene: TRBD1; len: 15; abundance: NA; j_gene: TRBJ2-3
CDR3nt: TGTGCCAGCAGCTTAGTAAGGGACCCCGGGGAGCTGTTTTTT; CDR3aa: CASSLVRDPGELFF; v_gene: TRBV7-8; d_gene: NA; len: 14; abundance: NA; j_gene: TRBJ2-2
CDR3nt: TGTGCCAGCAGCTCCCTCGGGACAGTTAATTCACCCCTCCACTTT; CDR3aa: CASSSLGTVNSPLHF; v_gene: TRBV9; d_gene: TRBD1; len: 15; abundance: few; j_gene: TRBJ1-6
CDR3nt: TGTGCCAGCAGCTTGGGGCGGATCAACTATGGCTACACCTTC; CDR3aa: CASSLGRINYGYTF; v_gene: TRBV5-8; d_gene: NA; len: 14; abundance: NA; j_gene: TRBJ1-2
CDR3nt: TGCGCCAGCAGCCAAGATGGGACGGCAGGGTCCTACGAGCAGTACTTC; CDR3aa: CASSQDGTAGSYEQYF; v_gene: TRBV4-1; d_gene: NA; len: 16; abundance: NA; j_gene: TRBJ2-7
CDR3nt: TGTGCCAGCAGTTACAACCGGGACGCGGCACTCTACGAGCAGTACTTC; CDR3aa: CASSYNRDAALYEQYF; v_gene: TRBV6-5; d_gene: NA; len: 16; abundance: NA; j_gene: TRBJ2-7
CDR3nt: TGCGCCAGCGGGGGGCTCGAGAGGAACGGTGAGCAGTTCTTC; CDR3aa: CASGGLERNGEQFF; v_gene: TRBV10-1; d_gene: NA; len: 14; abundance: NA; j_gene: TRBJ2-1